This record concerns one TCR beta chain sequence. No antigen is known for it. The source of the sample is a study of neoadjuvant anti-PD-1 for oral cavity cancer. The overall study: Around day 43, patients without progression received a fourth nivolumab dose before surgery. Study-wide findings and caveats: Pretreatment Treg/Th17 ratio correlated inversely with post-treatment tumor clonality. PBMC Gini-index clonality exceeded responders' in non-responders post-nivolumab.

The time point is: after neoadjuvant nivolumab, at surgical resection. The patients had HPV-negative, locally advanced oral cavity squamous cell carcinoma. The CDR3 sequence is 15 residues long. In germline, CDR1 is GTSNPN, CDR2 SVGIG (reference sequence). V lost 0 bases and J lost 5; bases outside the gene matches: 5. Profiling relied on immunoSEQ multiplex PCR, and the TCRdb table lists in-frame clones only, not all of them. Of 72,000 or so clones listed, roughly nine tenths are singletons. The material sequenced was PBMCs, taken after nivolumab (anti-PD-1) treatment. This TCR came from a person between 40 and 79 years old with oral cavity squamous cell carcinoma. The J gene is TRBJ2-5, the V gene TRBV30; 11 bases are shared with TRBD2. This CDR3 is CAWSVRLAGIETQYF. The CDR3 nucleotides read TGTGCCTGGAGTGTACGACTAGCGGGAATCGAGACCCAGTACTTC.